This TCR beta chain came from a study of response to subunit inactivated influenza vaccine. MiXCR, run by TCRdb on the RT-PCR reads, gives a single entry per CDR3 protein. The repertoire holds hundreds of thousands of distinct CDR3 sequences, with approximately 12% as singletons. This clonotype was seen only a few times. Germline V gives CDR1 LGHDT, CDR2 YNNKEL (reference sequence). The CDR3 contains 13 residues. After removal of 4 bases from V and 10 bases from J, the junction contained 2 bases not matched to a gene. V usage is TRBV3-1 and J usage is TRBJ2-2; TRBD2 matches at 11 bases. The origin of this receptor is a man aged 50 to 60 who received an inactivated influenza vaccine. The sample was non-naive T cells sorted from PBMCs, taken 14 to 15 days before vaccination. The CDR3 DNA sequence: TGTGCCAGCAGCCTGGGACTAGCGGAGGAGCTGTTTTTT. Translating gives CASSLGLAEELFF.